The present T cell receptor beta chain was sequenced within a study of shared clonotypes between healthy human individuals. Points from the study as a whole: It was anticipated that sequencing depth would influence how many clonotypes donors shared.

In the case of this clone: Its antigen is undetermined.

The method was immunoSEQ multiplex PCR; TCRdb's version includes in-frame clones alone and lacks a portion of them. The data show about 1.1 million clones, with more than 75% seen just once and 0.5% to 0.6% held by the top ten. The sample taken for sequencing was memory CD4+ T cells from PBMCs. Subset in this sample: CD45RA-negative fraction. The sequence derives from a young man in good health. Some clones in this sample may be carry-over from other donors' samples.

The CDR3 region is CASSQDFGGTADTQYF. The DNA for the CDR3 is TGCGCCAGCAGCCAAGATTTTGGCGGGACGGCAGATACGCAGTATTTT. The rearrangement links TRBV4-3 to TRBJ2-3, with D possibly matching TRBD2 (6 bases). The germline V and J ends were trimmed by 0 bases and 4 bases, with 14 bases remaining between them. The CDR3 length is 16 residues. Germline loops: CDR1 LGHNA, CDR2 YSLEER.